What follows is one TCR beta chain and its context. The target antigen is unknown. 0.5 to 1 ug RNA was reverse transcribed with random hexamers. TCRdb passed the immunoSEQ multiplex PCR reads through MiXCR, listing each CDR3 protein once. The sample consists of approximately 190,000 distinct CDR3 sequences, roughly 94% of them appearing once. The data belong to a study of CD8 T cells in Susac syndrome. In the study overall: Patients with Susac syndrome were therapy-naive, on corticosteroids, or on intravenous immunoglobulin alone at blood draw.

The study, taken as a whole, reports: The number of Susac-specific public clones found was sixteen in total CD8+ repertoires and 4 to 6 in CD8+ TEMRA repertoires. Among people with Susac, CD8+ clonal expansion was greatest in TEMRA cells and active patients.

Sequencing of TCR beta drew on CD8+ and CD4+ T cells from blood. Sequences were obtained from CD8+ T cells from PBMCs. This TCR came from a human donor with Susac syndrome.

The CDR3, as DNA: TGTGCCAGCAGTTCAGAAACTCCAACGAATGAGCAGTTCTTC. This codes for CASSSETPTNEQFF. This chain connects TRBV6-6 to TRBJ2-1; D call uncertain. Germline lookup yields CDR1 MNHNY and CDR2 SVGAGI (reference sequence). V was pared by 4 bases and J by 7 bases, with 14 bases between. There are 14 residues in the CDR3.